This T cell receptor (beta chain) was found in a study of cytomegalovirus exposure and HLA in healthy donors. Overall study context: As released early, the data held approximately 80 million unique TCRs from HLA-typed donors.

PCR employed 60 Vbeta and 13 Jbeta primers. Some clones are missing from TCRdb's copy, which holds only in-frame ones; the method was immunoSEQ multiplex PCR. Of approximately 170,000 clones listed, approximately 71% are singletons. Study outcomes and limitations: Overall, approximately 150 TCR beta chains were annotated as cytomegalovirus-associated. Donor immune exposure was known only as CMV serostatus.

Trimming took off 5 bases at V and 7 bases at J, with 14 bases between the two ends. Germline CDR1 and CDR2: LGHNA and YNFKEQ. The CDR3 is 13 residues long. On this clone itself: Its specificity is unknown.

The receptor was derived from a woman in her late teens or twenties in good health and CMV-seropositive. This rearrangement joins TRBV4-2 to TRBJ1-2, with a tentative D call TRBD1 (6 bases). Sequenced sample: PBMCs. The CDR3 is CASSTHGGPGYTF. CDR3 coding DNA: TGTGCCAGCAGCACTCACGGGGGGCCTGGCTACACCTTC.